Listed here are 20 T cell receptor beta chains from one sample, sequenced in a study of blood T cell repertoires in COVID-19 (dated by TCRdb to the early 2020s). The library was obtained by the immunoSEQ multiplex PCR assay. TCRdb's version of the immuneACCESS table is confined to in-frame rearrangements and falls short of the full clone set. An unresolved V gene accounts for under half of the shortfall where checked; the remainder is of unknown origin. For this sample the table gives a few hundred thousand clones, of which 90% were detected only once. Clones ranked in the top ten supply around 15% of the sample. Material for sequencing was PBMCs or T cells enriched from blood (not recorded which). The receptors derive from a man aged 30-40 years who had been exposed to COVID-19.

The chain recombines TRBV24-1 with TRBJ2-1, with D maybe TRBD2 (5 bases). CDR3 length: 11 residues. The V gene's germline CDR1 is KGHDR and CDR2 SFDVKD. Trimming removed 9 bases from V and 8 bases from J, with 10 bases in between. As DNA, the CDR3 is TGTGCCACCGGGAGTGCCTATGAGCAGTTCTTC. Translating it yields CATGSAYEQFF.

CDR3 DNA: TGTGCCAGCAGCCAAGACGGAGACACAGATACGCAGTATTTT. Translation gives CASSQDGDTDTQYF. J is TRBJ2-3 and V is TRBV3-1 (or the pseudogene TRBV3-2); D gene unclear. Trimming took 0 bases from V and 2 from J, leaving 6 bases between them. The CDR3 is made up of 14 amino acids. In germline, CDR1 is LGHDT, CDR2 YNNKEL (reference sequence).

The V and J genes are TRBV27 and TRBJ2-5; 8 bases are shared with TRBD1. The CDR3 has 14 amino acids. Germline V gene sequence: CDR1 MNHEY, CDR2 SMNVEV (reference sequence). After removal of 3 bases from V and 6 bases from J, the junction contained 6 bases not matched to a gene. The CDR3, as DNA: TGTGCCAGCAGTTTGTTTTCAGGGGGCCAGACCCAGTACTTC. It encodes CASSLFSGGQTQYF.

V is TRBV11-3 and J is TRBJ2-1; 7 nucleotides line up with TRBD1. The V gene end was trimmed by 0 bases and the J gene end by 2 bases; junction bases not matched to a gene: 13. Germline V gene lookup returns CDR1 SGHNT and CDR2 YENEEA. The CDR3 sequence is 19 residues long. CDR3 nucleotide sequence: TGTGCCAGCAGCTTAGACAACTGGGACAGCGGATCCCCCTACAATGAGCAGTTCTTC. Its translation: CASSLDNWDSGSPYNEQFF.

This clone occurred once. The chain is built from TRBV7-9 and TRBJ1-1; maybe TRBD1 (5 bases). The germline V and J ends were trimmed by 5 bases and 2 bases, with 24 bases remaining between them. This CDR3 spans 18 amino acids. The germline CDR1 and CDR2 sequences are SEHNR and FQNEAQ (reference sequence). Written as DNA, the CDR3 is TGTGCCAGCAGCCCTCCCAGTATGGTAGGAGGGACCAACACTGAAGCTTTCTTT. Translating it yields CASSPPSMVGGTNTEAFF.

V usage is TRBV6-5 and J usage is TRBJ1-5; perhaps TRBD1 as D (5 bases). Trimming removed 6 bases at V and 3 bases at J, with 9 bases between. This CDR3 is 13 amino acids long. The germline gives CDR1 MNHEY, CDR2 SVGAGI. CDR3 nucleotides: TGTGCCAGCAGGGGGGACTCCAATCAGCCCCAGCATTTT. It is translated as CASRGDSNQPQHF.

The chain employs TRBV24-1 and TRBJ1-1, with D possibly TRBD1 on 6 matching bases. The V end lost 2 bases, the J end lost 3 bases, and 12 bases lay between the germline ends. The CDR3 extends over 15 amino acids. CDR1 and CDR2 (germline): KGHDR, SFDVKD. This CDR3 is CATSDSTGSYTEAFF. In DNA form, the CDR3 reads TGTGCCACCAGTGATTCTACAGGGTCGTACACTGAAGCTTTCTTT.

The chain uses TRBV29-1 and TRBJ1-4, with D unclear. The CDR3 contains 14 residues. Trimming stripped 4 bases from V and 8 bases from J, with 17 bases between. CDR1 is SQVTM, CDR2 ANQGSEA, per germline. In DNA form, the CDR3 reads TGCAGCGTTGGATCCCGGAGAGATGGCGAAAAACTGTTTTTT. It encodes CSVGSRRDGEKLFF. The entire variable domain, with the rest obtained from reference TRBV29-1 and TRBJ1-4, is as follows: SAVISQKPSRDICQRGTSLTIQCQVDSQVTMMFWYRQQPGQSLTLIATANQGSEATYESGFVIDKFPISRPNLTFSTLTVSNMSPEDSSIYLCSVGSRRDGEKLFFGSGTQLSVL.

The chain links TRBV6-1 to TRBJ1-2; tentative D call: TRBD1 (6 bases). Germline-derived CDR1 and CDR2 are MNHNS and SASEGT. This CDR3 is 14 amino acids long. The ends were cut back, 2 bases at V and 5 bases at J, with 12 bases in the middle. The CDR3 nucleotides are TGTGCCAGCAGTGAACGGGAGGGGGGGTATGGCTACACCTTC. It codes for CASSEREGGYGYTF.

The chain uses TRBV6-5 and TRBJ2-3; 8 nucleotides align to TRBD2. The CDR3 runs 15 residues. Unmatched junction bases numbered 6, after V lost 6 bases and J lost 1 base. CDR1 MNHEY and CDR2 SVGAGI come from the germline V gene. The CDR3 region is CASSSIAGRTDTQYF. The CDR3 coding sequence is TGTGCCAGCAGCTCCATAGCGGGGCGCACAGATACGCAGTATTTT.

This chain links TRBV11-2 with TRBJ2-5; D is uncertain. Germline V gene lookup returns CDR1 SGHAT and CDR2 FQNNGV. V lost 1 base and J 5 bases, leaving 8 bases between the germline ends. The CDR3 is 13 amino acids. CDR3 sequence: CASSLGHRETQYF. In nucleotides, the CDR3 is TGTGCCAGCAGCTTAGGTCATCGGGAGACCCAGTACTTC.

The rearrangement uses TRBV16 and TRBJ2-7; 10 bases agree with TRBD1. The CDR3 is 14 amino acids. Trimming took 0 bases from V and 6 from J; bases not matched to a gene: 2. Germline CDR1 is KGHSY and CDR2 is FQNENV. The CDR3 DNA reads TGTGCCAGCAGCCAATCGGGACAGGGGAGCGAGCAGTACTTC. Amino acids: CASSQSGQGSEQYF.

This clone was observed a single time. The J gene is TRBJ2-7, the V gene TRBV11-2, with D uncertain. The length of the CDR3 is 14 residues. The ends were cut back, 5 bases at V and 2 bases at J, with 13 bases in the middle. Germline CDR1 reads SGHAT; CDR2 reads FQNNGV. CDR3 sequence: CASSQLLNPYEQYF. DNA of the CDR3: TGTGCCAGCAGCCAGCTACTAAACCCCTACGAGCAGTACTTC. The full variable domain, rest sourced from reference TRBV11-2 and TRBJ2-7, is EAGVAQSPRYKIIEKRQSVAFWCNPISGHATLYWYQQILGQGPKLLIQFQNNGVVDDSQLPKDRFSAERLKGVDSTLKIQPAKLEDSAVYLCASSQLLNPYEQYFGPGTRLTVT.

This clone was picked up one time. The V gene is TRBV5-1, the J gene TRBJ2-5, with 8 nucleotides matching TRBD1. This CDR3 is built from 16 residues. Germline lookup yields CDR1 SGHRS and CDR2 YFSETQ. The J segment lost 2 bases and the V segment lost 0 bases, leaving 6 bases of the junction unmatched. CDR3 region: CASSLGSGGSQETQYF. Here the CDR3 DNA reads TGCGCCAGCAGCTTGGGTTCAGGGGGCTCACAAGAGACCCAGTACTTC. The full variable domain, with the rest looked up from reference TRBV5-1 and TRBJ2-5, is KAGVTQTPRYLIKTRGQQVTLSCSPISGHRSVSWYQQTPGQGLQFLFEYFSETQRNKGNFPGRFSGRQFSNSRSEMNVSTLELGDSALYLCASSLGSGGSQETQYFGPGTRLLVL.

CDR3 in amino acids: CATSVNTGTAPGELFF. DNA of the CDR3: TGTGCCACCAGTGTAAACACCGGGACAGCGCCCGGGGAGCTGTTTTTT. V and J are TRBV24-1 and TRBJ2-2, with 7 bases matching TRBD1. The ends lost 5 bases at V and 6 bases at J; junction bases unmatched: 11. Germline loops: CDR1 KGHDR, CDR2 SFDVKD. The CDR3 length is 16 residues.

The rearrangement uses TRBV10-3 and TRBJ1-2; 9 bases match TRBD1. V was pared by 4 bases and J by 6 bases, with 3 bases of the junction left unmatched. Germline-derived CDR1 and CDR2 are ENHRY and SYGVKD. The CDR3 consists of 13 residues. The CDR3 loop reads CAISAGQGDGYTF. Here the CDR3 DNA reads TGTGCCATCAGTGCGGGACAGGGTGATGGCTACACCTTC.

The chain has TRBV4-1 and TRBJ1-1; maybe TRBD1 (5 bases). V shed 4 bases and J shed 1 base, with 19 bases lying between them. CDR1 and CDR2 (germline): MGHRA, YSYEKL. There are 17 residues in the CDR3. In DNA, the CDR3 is TGCGCCAGCAGCCTGACAAGGACAATGACTTGGAACACTGAAGCTTTCTTT. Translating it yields CASSLTRTMTWNTEAFF.

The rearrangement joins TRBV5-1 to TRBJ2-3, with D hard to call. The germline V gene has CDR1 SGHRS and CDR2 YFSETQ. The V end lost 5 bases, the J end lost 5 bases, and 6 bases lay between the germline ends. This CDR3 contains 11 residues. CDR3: CASSGQDTQYF. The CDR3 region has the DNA TGCGCCAGCAGTGGCCAAGATACGCAGTATTTT.

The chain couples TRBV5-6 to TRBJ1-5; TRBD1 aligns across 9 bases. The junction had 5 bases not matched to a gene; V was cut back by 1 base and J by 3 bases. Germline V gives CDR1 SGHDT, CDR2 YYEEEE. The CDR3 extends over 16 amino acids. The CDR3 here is CASSLFDRGTNQPQHF. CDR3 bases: TGTGCCAGCAGCTTGTTTGACAGGGGGACCAATCAGCCCCAGCATTTT.

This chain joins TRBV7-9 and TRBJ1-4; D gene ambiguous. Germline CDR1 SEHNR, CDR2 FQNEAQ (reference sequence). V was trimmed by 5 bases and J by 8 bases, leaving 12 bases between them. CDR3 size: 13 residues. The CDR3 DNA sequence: TGTGCCAGCAGCCCCTGGCCCTGGGAAAAACTGTTTTTT. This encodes CASSPWPWEKLFF. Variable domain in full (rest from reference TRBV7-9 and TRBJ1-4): DTGVSQNPRHKITKRGQNVTFRCDPISEHNRLYWYRQTLGQGPEFLTYFQNEAQLEKSRLLSDRFSAERPKGSFSTLEIQRTEQGDSAMYLCASSPWPWEKLFFGSGTQLSVL.